Below, 25 T cell receptor beta chains from the same sample are listed, as sequenced in a study of T-cell memory formation after mild COVID-19. TCRdb passed the 5' RACE reads through MiXCR, listing each CDR3 protein once. Of under 450,000 distinct CDR3 sequences in the sample, roughly 19% were seen once. Material for sequencing was PBMCs or a T cell subset sorted from them (not recorded which). These receptors were taken from a man aged 18 to 29 who had mild COVID-19 (a few samples of this study predate the infection). Cell type and time point are not known.

The chain has TRBV12-3 or TRBV12-4 and TRBJ2-3; D might be TRBD1 (5 bases). The V end lost 5 bases, the J end lost 8 bases, and 11 bases lay between the germline ends. The CDR3 sequence is 12 residues long. The CDR3 reads CASSNGRGTQYF. CDR3 DNA: TGTGCCAGCAGTAACGGTAGGGGTACGCAGTATTTT.

J is TRBJ2-7 and V is TRBV12-3 or TRBV12-4; D possibly corresponds to TRBD1 (6 bases). Trimming cost V 8 bases and J 0 bases, with 11 bases left between them. CDR3 length equals 13 residues. CDR3 region: CASRGGSSYEQYF. The CDR3 DNA is TGTGCCAGCCGAGGGGGAAGCTCCTACGAGCAGTACTTC.

The chain carries TRBV7-3 and TRBJ2-2, with 9 bases identical to TRBD2. CDR1 and CDR2 from the germline V gene are SGHTA and FQGTGA. There are 16 residues in the CDR3. V lost 5 bases, J lost 2 bases, and 6 bases stayed unmatched. DNA of the CDR3: TGTGCCAGCAGCAAGGATAGCGGGGGAAACACCGGGGAGCTGTTTTTT. Translation gives CASSKDSGGNTGELFF.

Many counts were recorded for this clonotype. The V call is TRBV20-1, the J call TRBJ1-1; TRBD1 is a possible D gene (6 bases). CDR1 and CDR2 (germline): DFQATT, SNEGSKA (reference sequence). This CDR3 is 12 amino acids long. The V end lost 5 bases, the J end lost 3 bases, and 10 bases lay between the germline ends. The CDR3 sequence is CSAYDRHTEAFF. The DNA for the CDR3 is TGCAGTGCTTACGACAGGCACACTGAAGCTTTCTTT.

This chain's CDR3 is CASTWAGGDQPQHF. The CDR3 DNA sequence: TGTGCCAGCACCTGGGCAGGGGGCGATCAGCCCCAGCATTTT. This rearrangement joins TRBV6-2 or TRBV6-3 to TRBJ1-5; TRBD1 aligns across 8 bases. With V trimmed by 7 bases and J by 5 bases, 7 bases remained unmatched. The CDR3 contains 14 residues. The germline V gene encodes CDR1 MNHEY and CDR2 SVGEGT.

This clonotype was observed a handful of times. J is TRBJ2-5 and V is TRBV12-5; 9 nucleotides align to TRBD2. CDR3 length: 15 residues. Germline values: CDR1 LGHNT, CDR2 FRNRAP. With 2 bases clipped from V and 4 bases from J, the junction kept 5 bases outside the gene matches. DNA for the CDR3: TGTGCTAGTGGTTTGAGGCTAGCGGGGACAGAGACCCAGTACTTC. Translating it yields CASGLRLAGTETQYF.

The CDR3 is CASSHGGGNSYGYTF. DNA for the CDR3: TGTGCCAGCAGCCACGGCGGCGGTAACTCGTATGGCTACACCTTC. The rearrangement links TRBV4-2 to TRBJ1-2; D is unclear. This CDR3 region has 15 residues. V was trimmed by 3 bases and J by 5 bases, leaving 16 bases between them. Germline V gives CDR1 LGHNA, CDR2 YNFKEQ.

This clonotype was observed a few times. V gene TRBV5-5 combines with J gene TRBJ1-2; D gene ambiguous. The germline gives CDR1 SGHKS, CDR2 YYEKEE (reference sequence). The CDR3 length is 14 residues. V was pared by 3 bases and J by 6 bases, with 15 bases between. The CDR3 nucleotides read TGTGCCAGCAGCTCCCCACCCCCCGCCGATGGCTACACCTTC. It translates to CASSSPPPADGYTF.

This chain joins TRBV6-6 and TRBJ2-5; 7 positions match TRBD1. The trim removed 8 bases at V and 5 bases at J, leaving 8 bases unmatched. The V gene's germline CDR1 is MNHNY and CDR2 SVGAGI (reference sequence). The CDR3 extends over 13 amino acids. The CDR3 DNA follows: TGTGCCAGCTGGGGGACAGTCCGGGAGACCCAGTACTTC. Protein: CASWGTVRETQYF.

This chain connects TRBV16 to TRBJ1-2; perhaps TRBD1 as D (6 bases). V lost 3 bases, J lost 4 bases, and 12 bases lay in between. The V gene's germline CDR1 is KGHSY and CDR2 FQNENV. The CDR3 sequence is 14 residues long. CDR3 region: CASSHSGHTYGYTF. CDR3 DNA sequence: TGTGCCAGCAGCCATTCGGGACATACCTATGGCTACACCTTC. Drawing the rest from reference TRBV16 and TRBJ1-2, the complete variable domain is GEEVAQTPKHLVRGEGQKAKLYCAPIKGHSYVFWYQQVLKNEFKFLISFQNENVFDETGMPKERFSAKCLPNSPCSLEIQATKLEDSAVYFCASSHSGHTYGYTFGSGTRLTVV.

V usage is TRBV7-2 and J usage is TRBJ1-1, with D tentatively TRBD1 (6 bases). There are 15 residues in the CDR3. Germline assignment: CDR1 SGHTA and CDR2 FQGNSA. V dropped 5 bases and J dropped 2 bases, with 15 bases sitting between them. The CDR3 sequence is CASSPWGGPNTEAFF. The CDR3 DNA is TGTGCCAGCAGCCCCTGGGGGGGCCCAAACACTGAAGCTTTCTTT.

The chain employs TRBV9 and TRBJ1-2; D remains ambiguous. Per germline, CDR1 SGDLS and CDR2 YYNGEE. Trimming took 1 base from V and 2 from J, leaving 9 bases between them. The CDR3 loop spans 14 amino acids. In DNA, the CDR3 is TGTGCCAGCAGCGTATCCCCAGACAACTATGGCTACACCTTC. Translated: CASSVSPDNYGYTF.

This rearrangement joins TRBV29-1 to TRBJ2-7; TRBD1 matches at 11 bases. Germline V gene sequence: CDR1 SQVTM, CDR2 ANQGSEA. The ends lost 5 bases at V and 0 bases at J; junction bases unmatched: 12. The CDR3 loop spans 17 amino acids. The CDR3: CSVIDRGGTGGSYEQYF. DNA for the CDR3: TGCAGCGTTATTGATCGGGGCGGGACAGGGGGCTCCTACGAGCAGTACTTC.

V and J are TRBV5-1 and TRBJ2-1; D might be TRBD1 (6 bases). V lost 7 bases, J lost 7 bases, and 15 bases lay in between. This CDR3 has 13 residues. Germline assignment: CDR1 SGHRS and CDR2 YFSETQ. The CDR3: CASLDSQGNEQFF. The CDR3 DNA reads TGCGCCAGCCTCGACTCGCAGGGGAATGAGCAGTTCTTC.

This clonotype was counted only a few times. The gene calls are TRBV29-1 and TRBJ2-3; 7 bases are shared with TRBD1. Germline lookup yields CDR1 SQVTM and CDR2 ANQGSEA. The CDR3 length is 13 residues. The trim removed 6 bases at V and 6 bases at J, leaving 9 bases unmatched. CDR3 region: CSVAQGDGDTQYF. CDR3 in DNA: TGCAGCGTGGCTCAGGGGGACGGTGATACGCAGTATTTT.

This clonotype was seen more than once but under ten times. The chain uses TRBV7-7 and TRBJ2-7, with D perhaps TRBD2 (6 bases). Germline assignment: CDR1 SSHAT and CDR2 FNYEAQ (reference sequence). This CDR3 comprises 11 residues. The CDR3 sequence is CASGGRNEQYV. DNA of the CDR3: TGTGCTAGCGGCGGCCGAAACGAGCAGTACGTC.

The rearrangement uses TRBV20-1 and TRBJ1-5, with no clear D. The CDR3 consists of 14 residues. Germline-derived CDR1 and CDR2 are DFQATT and SNEGSKA (reference sequence). The V end lost 5 bases, the J end lost 10 bases, and 21 bases lay between the germline ends. This CDR3 reads CSARNHARAEPQHF. The CDR3 DNA sequence: TGCAGTGCTCGTAATCATGCCCGGGCCGAACCCCAGCATTTT.

V usage is TRBV11-2 and J usage is TRBJ2-7; 10 nucleotides match TRBD2. V lost 5 bases, J lost 2 bases, and 15 bases stayed unmatched. CDR1 and CDR2 from the germline V gene are SGHAT and FQNNGV. The CDR3 is 18 residues long. CDR3 sequence (DNA): TGTGCCAGCAGCGGAGGCCCCCCTTTAGCGGGGGGCGCCTACGAGCAGTACGTC. As protein: CASSGGPPLAGGAYEQYV.

The rearrangement uses TRBV19 and TRBJ1-4; D unresolved. V was clipped by 7 bases and J by 4 bases, with 13 bases between them. The germline gives CDR1 LNHDA, CDR2 SQIVND (reference sequence). The CDR3 has 14 amino acids. CDR3 sequence: CASNPDRNNEKLFF. In DNA form, the CDR3 reads TGTGCCAGTAACCCGGACCGGAATAATGAAAAACTGTTTTTT. Combining the CDR3 with reference TRBV19 and TRBJ1-4 gives the whole variable domain DGGITQSPKYLFRKEGQNVTLSCEQNLNHDAMYWYRQDPGQGLRLIYYSQIVNDFQKGDIAEGYSVSREKKESFPLTVTSAQKNPTAFYLCASNPDRNNEKLFFGSGTQLSVL.

This clonotype was detected only a few times. The chain has TRBV4-3 and TRBJ2-7; 8 positions match TRBD1. Germline V gives CDR1 LGHNA, CDR2 YSLEER. This CDR3 has 15 residues. Germline trimming cut 1 base from V and 0 bases from J; bases unmatched to any gene: 2. This chain's CDR3 is CASSQGQGTSYEQYF. CDR3 bases: TGCGCCAGCAGCCAAGGACAGGGGACCTCCTACGAGCAGTACTTC.

V gene TRBV4-3 combines with J gene TRBJ2-1; D is ambiguous. Deletions cut 5 bases from V and 3 bases from J, with 8 bases between. The CDR3 is 13 amino acids. The germline V gene encodes CDR1 LGHNA and CDR2 YSLEER. This chain's CDR3 is CASSRNLYNEQFF. The CDR3 DNA reads as TGCGCCAGCAGCAGAAATCTCTACAATGAGCAGTTCTTC.

The chain carries TRBV28 and TRBJ1-5; D is possibly TRBD1 (5 bases). CDR1 MDHEN and CDR2 SYDVKM come from the germline V gene. The ends were cut back, 5 bases at V and 3 bases at J, with 8 bases in the middle. The CDR3 loop spans 13 amino acids. This CDR3 is CASSTGYNQPQHF. CDR3 nucleotides: TGTGCCAGCAGTACAGGTTACAATCAGCCCCAGCATTTT.

This sequence joins TRBV7-2 and TRBJ2-3; tentatively, D is TRBD1 or TRBD2 (6 bases each). CDR1 and CDR2 from the germline V gene are SGHTA and FQGNSA. The CDR3 runs to 14 residues. The V end lost 5 bases, the J end lost 2 bases, and 11 bases lay between the germline ends. CDR3 region: CASSLGGHTDTQYF. Here the CDR3 DNA reads TGTGCCAGCAGCCTGGGGGGACACACAGATACGCAGTATTTT.

Here the CDR3 DNA reads TGTGCCAGCAGAGACCTTGGGGGAATGAGGGAGCAGTACTTC. This codes for CASRDLGGMREQYF. The chain employs TRBV6-5 and TRBJ2-7; TRBD1 or TRBD2 may be the D gene (5 bases each). Germline CDR1 reads MNHEY; CDR2 reads SVGAGI. Trimming removed 6 bases at V and 7 bases at J, with 19 bases between. The CDR3 runs 14 residues.

This clonotype has more than one count but fewer than ten. DNA of the CDR3: TGCGCCAGCAGCATAGCGGGGTTCACAGATACGCAGTATTTT. Residues: CASSIAGFTDTQYF. The chain links TRBV5-1 to TRBJ2-3; 8 bases fit TRBD2. The CDR3 spans 14 residues. The V gene's germline CDR1 is SGHRS and CDR2 YFSETQ. Unmatched junction bases numbered 3, after V lost 4 bases and J lost 2 bases.